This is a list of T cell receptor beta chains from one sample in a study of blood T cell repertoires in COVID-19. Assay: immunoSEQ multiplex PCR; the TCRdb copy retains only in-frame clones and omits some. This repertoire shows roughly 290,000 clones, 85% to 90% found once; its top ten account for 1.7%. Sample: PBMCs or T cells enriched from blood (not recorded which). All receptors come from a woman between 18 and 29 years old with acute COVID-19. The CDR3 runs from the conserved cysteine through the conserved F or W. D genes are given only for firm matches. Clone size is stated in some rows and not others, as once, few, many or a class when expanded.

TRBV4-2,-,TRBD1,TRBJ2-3,TGTGCCAGCAGCCAAACAGGGGACGGGCTTACGCAGTATTTT,CASSQTGDGLTQYF
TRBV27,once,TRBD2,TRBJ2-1,TGTGCCAGCACTTTCCTTGGCGGGAGGGCCAATGAGCAGTTCTTC,CASTFLGGRANEQFF
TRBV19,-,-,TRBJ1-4,TGTGCCAGTAGTATTAGTGTTGCAACTAATGAAAAACTGTTTTTT,CASSISVATNEKLFF
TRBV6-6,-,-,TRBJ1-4,TGTGCCAGCAGTTACAGCAATGAAAAACTGTTTTTT,CASSYSNEKLFF
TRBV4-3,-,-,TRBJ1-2,TGCGCCAGCAGCCAAGATCCTGAGGGGACTTCAAGCGGCTACACCTTC,CASSQDPEGTSSGYTF
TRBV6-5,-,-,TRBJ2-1,TGTGCCAGCAGAAGAGGAGGCCCTGTAAATGAGCAGTTCTTC,CASRRGGPVNEQFF
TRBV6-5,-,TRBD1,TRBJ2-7,TGTGCCAGCAGAATAATCGGACAGGGGAACGAGCAGTACTTC,CASRIIGQGNEQYF
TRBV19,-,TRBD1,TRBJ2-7,TGTGCCAGTACCACAAGACAGGGACAATCCTACGAGCAGTACTTC,CASTTRQGQSYEQYF
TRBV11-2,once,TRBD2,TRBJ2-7,TGTGCCAGCAGCTTAGTCGGAGCGGGAGGGGCCTACGAGCAGTACTTC,CASSLVGAGGAYEQYF
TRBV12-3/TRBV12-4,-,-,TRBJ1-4,TGTGCCAGCAGTCCTAGTGAAAAACTGTTTTTT,CASSPSEKLFF
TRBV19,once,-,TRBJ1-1,TGTGCCAGTAGTAACCTCAGGGATACCAGAACTGAAGCTTTCTTT,CASSNLRDTRTEAFF
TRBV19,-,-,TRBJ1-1,TGTGCCAGTAGTATACGGGGAACTGAAGCTTTCTTT,CASSIRGTEAFF
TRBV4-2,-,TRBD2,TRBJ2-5,TGTGCCAGCAGCCACCTATGGCTAACTAGCGGGACCCAAGAGACCCAGTACTTC,CASSHLWLTSGTQETQYF
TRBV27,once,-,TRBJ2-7,TGTGCCAGCAGTTCCCCCTTTGAGGCAGGGATCAACGAGCAGTACTTC,CASSSPFEAGINEQYF
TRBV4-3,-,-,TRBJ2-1,TGCGCCAGCAGCCAAGGTACTAGCCCCAATGAGCAGTTCTTC,CASSQGTSPNEQFF
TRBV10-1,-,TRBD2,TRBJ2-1,TGCGCCAGCAGTGTAGGACTAGCGGGCGAGCAGTTCTTC,CASSVGLAGEQFF
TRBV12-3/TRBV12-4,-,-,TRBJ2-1,TGTGCCAGCAGCCTAGGTGGGAATGAGCAGTTCTTC,CASSLGGNEQFF
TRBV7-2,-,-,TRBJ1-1,TGTGCCAGCAGCATATTGACGGGGAACACTGAAGCTTTCTTT,CASSILTGNTEAFF